What follows is one T cell receptor (beta chain) and its context. Its target is not known. Using its own MiXCR run on the reads, TCRdb lists one record per CDR3 protein. The table has around 900,000 distinct CDR3 sequences, approximately 31% seen once. The trim removed 2 bases at V and 6 bases at J, leaving 11 bases unmatched. The length of the CDR3 is 16 residues. Germline V gene data show CDR1 as MDHEN and CDR2 as SYDVKM. These data are taken from a study of T cell repertoires in cytomegalovirus infection. About the study: TCR beta signatures that were public indicated CMV infection and matching HLA type.

The sequence was obtained from a human donor in good health (CMV status not recorded). Some clones in this sample may be carry-over from other donors' samples. The chain is built from TRBV28 and TRBJ1-1, with 8 bases that match TRBD1. This sample comprised cultured CD8+ T cells from PBMCs, obtained from culture after CMV antigen stimulation. In DNA, the CDR3 is TGTGCCAGCAGTTTAATCCAGGGGGCCTCACCCGCTGAAGCTTTCTTT. Translation gives CASSLIQGASPAEAFF.